This note documents a single TCR beta chain sequence. Antigen specificity is unknown. The sample originates from a study of cytomegalovirus exposure and HLA in healthy donors. Overall study context: One earlier analysis, a look at approximately 180 million T cells, found about 100 million unique TCR beta sequences. Study results and limitations: A later analysis appeared to link common viral pathogens to several of the most significant clusters. In a later analysis, V- and J-gene trimming of beta chains associated with a DCLRE1C missense variant, replicated independently.

This CDR3 is built from 14 residues. V dropped 2 bases and J dropped 3 bases, with 8 bases sitting between them. CDR1 and CDR2 (germline): SGHTA, FQGNSA. Vbeta (60) and Jbeta (13) primers were used in the PCR. The protocol was immunoSEQ multiplex PCR, while the TCRdb copy is restricted to in-frame clones and leaves out a portion. The sample has under 150,000 clones; over 75% are singletons. Sequencing was performed on PBMCs. The sequence was collected from a woman aged 45-65 years in good health and CMV-seropositive. V usage is TRBV7-2 and J usage is TRBJ1-3; D gene uncertain. This CDR3 is CASSLRVGGNTIYF. CDR3 nucleotides: TGTGCCAGCAGCTTAAGAGTTGGTGGAAACACCATATATTTT.